The T cell receptor beta chain described here comes from a study of blood T cell repertoires in COVID-19. For the study at large: Sources were T cells, B-cell-depleted T cells, or PBMCs; the material itself was cDNA or gDNA.

Here immunoSEQ multiplex PCR was the method, and the copy in TCRdb shows in-frame clones only, minus some. Of some 500,000 clones listed, approximately 91% are singletons. V trimming: 4 bases; J trimming: 7 bases; junction bases outside the gene matches: 3. The CDR3 is 14 residues long. Germline-derived CDR1 and CDR2 are MNHEY and SVGAGI. The receptor was derived from a woman aged 45-65 years with COVID-19, enrolled during active disease. The sample consisted of peripheral blood. V usage is TRBV6-5 and J usage is TRBJ1-6, with 8 bases aligning to TRBD1. Here the CDR3 DNA reads TGTGCCAGCAGTTCCGGACAGGGCAATTCACCCCTCCACTTT. This encodes CASSSGQGNSPLHF.